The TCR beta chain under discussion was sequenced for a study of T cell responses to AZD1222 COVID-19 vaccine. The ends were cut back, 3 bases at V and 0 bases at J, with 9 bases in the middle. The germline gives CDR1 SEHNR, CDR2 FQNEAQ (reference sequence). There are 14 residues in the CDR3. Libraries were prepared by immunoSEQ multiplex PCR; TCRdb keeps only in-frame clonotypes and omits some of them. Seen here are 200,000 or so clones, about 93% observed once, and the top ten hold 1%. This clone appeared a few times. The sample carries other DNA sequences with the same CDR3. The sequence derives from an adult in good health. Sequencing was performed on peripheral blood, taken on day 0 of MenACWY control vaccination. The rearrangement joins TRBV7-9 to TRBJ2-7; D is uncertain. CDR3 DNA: TGTGCCAGCAGCTTCGGGCAGCCCTCCTACGAGCAGTACTTC. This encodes CASSFGQPSYEQYF.